These 28 T cell receptor beta chains share one sample of origin, sequenced in a study of blood T cell repertoires in COVID-19. The repertoire was sequenced with immunoSEQ multiplex PCR; TCRdb's copy has only in-frame clones and lacks some. The sample contains 250,000 to 350,000 clones, 80% to 85% of which appear only once. The sequencing input was peripheral blood. These receptors were obtained from a person aged 70 to 85 with COVID-19, enrolled during active disease.

The chain carries TRBV6-1 and TRBJ2-2; 11 bases are shared with TRBD2. Trimming at V came to 3 bases and at J to 8 bases, leaving 8 bases not matched to a gene. The CDR3 length is 16 residues. Germline V gives CDR1 MNHNS, CDR2 SASEGT. As DNA, the CDR3 is TGTGCCAGCAGTGACCCCTCTAGCGGGGGGCGGGGGGAGCTGTTTTTT. Translation gives CASSDPSSGGRGELFF.

This chain connects TRBV11-2 to TRBJ1-2, with 11 bases lining up with TRBD1. This CDR3 region has 13 residues. The V and J ends lost 3 bases and 7 bases, in that order; junction bases with no gene match: 1. Germline CDR1 and CDR2: SGHAT and FQNNGV. The CDR3 bases are TGTGCCAGCAGCTTGGGACAGGGGGTTGGCTACACCTTC. Translation gives CASSLGQGVGYTF.

A single count supports this clone. Other DNA sequences in the same sample also yield this CDR3. The gene calls are TRBV5-1 and TRBJ2-7, with 10 positions matching TRBD2. Looked up from germline, CDR1 is SGHRS and CDR2 is YFSETQ. Trimming took 0 bases from V and 2 from J; bases not matched to a gene: 2. This CDR3 contains 15 residues. CDR3 loop: CASSLVAGGPYEQYF. In DNA, the CDR3 is TGCGCCAGCAGCTTGGTAGCGGGAGGACCCTACGAGCAGTACTTC.

The V gene is TRBV9, the J gene TRBJ2-2; D is uncertain. The V gene's germline CDR1 is SGDLS and CDR2 YYNGEE. Trimming stripped 1 base from V and 8 bases from J, with 12 bases between. This CDR3 has 14 residues. The CDR3 loop reads CASSVSSGLGELFF. The CDR3 DNA reads as TGTGCCAGCAGCGTATCCTCAGGTCTGGGGGAGCTGTTTTTT.

This clone has more than one count but fewer than ten. The V and J genes are TRBV19 and TRBJ1-1; no clear D. Looked up from germline, CDR1 is LNHDA and CDR2 is SQIVND (reference sequence). The CDR3 runs 14 residues. V dropped 3 bases and J dropped 7 bases, with 15 bases sitting between them. CDR3 sequence (DNA): TGTGCCAGTAGTATCAGTTGGTCCGCTAGTGAAGCTTTCTTT. Translating it yields CASSISWSASEAFF. The variable domain in full, with the rest retrieved from reference TRBV19 and TRBJ1-1, is DGGITQSPKYLFRKEGQNVTLSCEQNLNHDAMYWYRQDPGQGLRLIYYSQIVNDFQKGDIAEGYSVSREKKESFPLTVTSAQKNPTAFYLCASSISWSASEAFFGQGTRLTVV.

The chain has TRBV9 and TRBJ2-3, with TRBD2 matching 7 bases. CDR1 and CDR2 (germline): SGDLS, YYNGEE. CDR3 length equals 16 residues. Trimming took 4 bases from V and 3 from J; bases not matched to a gene: 11. The CDR3 bases are TGTGCCAGCAGCTCAACCGGGACTATCGAGACAGATACGCAGTATTTT. This sequence encodes CASSSTGTIETDTQYF. Filled out from reference TRBV9 and TRBJ2-3, the complete variable domain reads DSGVTQTPKHLITATGQRVTLRCSPRSGDLSVYWYQQSLDQGLQFLIQYYNGEERAKGNILERFSAQQFPDLHSELNLSSLELGDSALYFCASSSTGTIETDTQYFGPGTRLTVL.

The V gene is TRBV7-3, the J gene TRBJ1-1; perhaps TRBD1 as D (6 bases). Germline loops: CDR1 SGHTA, CDR2 FQGTGA. The CDR3 is made up of 13 amino acids. V lost 2 bases and J lost 3, with 7 bases in between. CDR3 nucleotides: TGTGCCAGCAGCTTAGACAGGTACACTGAAGCTTTCTTT. Its protein is CASSLDRYTEAFF.

The chain carries TRBV5-5 and TRBJ2-7, with D perhaps TRBD2 (6 bases). Trimming shortened V by 4 bases and J by 5 bases, and 10 bases separated the two germline ends. Germline V gene sequence: CDR1 SGHKS, CDR2 YYEKEE (reference sequence). CDR3 length: 12 residues. CDR3 DNA: TGTGCCAGCAGCCATCCTAGCGACGAGCAGTACTTC. This translates into CASSHPSDEQYF.

By proportion, this clone is medium-sized (0.01 to 0.1%). The chain employs TRBV7-2 and TRBJ2-3; TRBD2 agrees at 8 bases. The trim removed 4 bases at V and 2 bases at J, leaving 5 bases unmatched. The germline V gene has CDR1 SGHTA and CDR2 FQGNSA. The length of the CDR3 is 15 residues. DNA for the CDR3: TGTGCCAGCAGCTCGTTAGCGGGGCACACAGATACGCAGTATTTT. Its protein is CASSSLAGHTDTQYF. Supplemented by reference TRBV7-2 and TRBJ2-3, the full variable domain reads GAGVSQSPSNKVTEKGKDVELRCDPISGHTALYWYRQSLGQGLEFLIYFQGNSAPDKSGLPSDRFSAERTGGSVSTLTIQRTQQEDSAVYLCASSSLAGHTDTQYFGPGTRLTVL.

This clone showed up just a few times. V is TRBV6-6 and J is TRBJ1-2, with 12 bases identical to TRBD1. Losses at the gene ends were 5 bases for V and 5 bases for J; bases not matched to a gene: 12. The CDR3 extends over 17 amino acids. Germline lookup yields CDR1 MNHNY and CDR2 SVGAGI (reference sequence). The CDR3 DNA sequence: TGTGCCAGCAGTCCACCGGGACAGGGGGCCCTCATTTATGGCTACACCTTC. Translating it yields CASSPPGQGALIYGYTF.

This chain uses TRBV9 with TRBJ1-6, with a weak D call TRBD1 (5 bases). The CDR3 consists of 13 residues. The V end was cut by 0 bases, the J end by 10 bases, with 8 bases between. The V gene's germline CDR1 is SGDLS and CDR2 YYNGEE. The CDR3 nucleotides are TGTGCCAGCAGCGTAGCCAGGGAATCACCCCTCCACTTT. Translating gives CASSVARESPLHF.

The CDR3 here is CASSFTSGQETQYF. In DNA form, the CDR3 reads TGTGCCAGCAGCTTCACATCGGGGCAAGAGACCCAGTACTTC. This sequence joins TRBV11-1 and TRBJ2-5; D is perhaps TRBD2 (5 bases). Germline V CDR1 and CDR2: SGHAT, FQDESV (reference sequence). V dropped 3 bases and J dropped 2 bases, with 10 bases sitting between them. CDR3 length: 14 amino acids.

The rearrangement links TRBV3-1 (or the pseudogene TRBV3-2) to TRBJ2-2; 8 bases agree with TRBD2. Germline V gene sequence: CDR1 LGHDT, CDR2 YNNKEL (reference sequence). The CDR3 contains 16 residues. V trimming: 5 bases; J trimming: 4 bases; junction bases outside the gene matches: 9. CDR3: CASSGIGGARTGELFF. Written as DNA, the CDR3 is TGTGCCAGCAGCGGGATCGGGGGGGCCCGCACCGGGGAGCTGTTTTTT.

V usage is TRBV19 and J usage is TRBJ1-1; perhaps TRBD1 as D (5 bases). From germline, CDR1 is LNHDA and CDR2 SQIVND (reference sequence). Trimming took 1 base from V and 0 from J, leaving 12 bases between them. This CDR3 comprises 16 residues. CDR3 region: CASSIAPPGMNTEAFF. CDR3 DNA sequence: TGTGCCAGTAGTATAGCCCCCCCAGGGATGAACACTGAAGCTTTCTTT.

CDR3 amino acids: CASSHPPRTGIPTDTQYF. CDR3 DNA: TGTGCCAGCAGCCATCCCCCTCGCACAGGGATCCCCACAGATACGCAGTATTTT. The V gene is TRBV5-4, the J gene TRBJ2-3; tentatively, D is TRBD1 (6 bases). Deletions cut 4 bases from V and 2 bases from J, with 23 bases between. The CDR3 spans 18 residues. Germline CDR1 SGHNT, CDR2 YYREEE (reference sequence).

The V call is TRBV19, the J call TRBJ1-5, with 8 bases aligning to TRBD1. There are 16 residues in the CDR3. V shed 4 bases, J shed 5 bases, and the junction held 10 bases outside the gene matches. Germline V gene lookup returns CDR1 LNHDA and CDR2 SQIVND (reference sequence). CDR3 in DNA: TGTGCCAGTAGTACCACGGACAGGGCCACCTATCAGCCCCAGCATTTT. Amino acid sequence: CASSTTDRATYQPQHF.

The gene calls are TRBV19 and TRBJ2-1; 8 bases agree with TRBD2. Germline CDR1 is LNHDA and CDR2 is SQIVND (reference sequence). This CDR3 has 14 amino acids. V shed 4 bases, J shed 7 bases, and the junction held 6 bases outside the gene matches. The CDR3 region has the DNA TGTGCCAGTAGTACCCCGGGAGGGCTAAATGAGCAGTTCTTC. Residues: CASSTPGGLNEQFF.

This sequence joins TRBV7-2 and TRBJ1-6; D is ambiguous. Trimming took 1 base from V and 5 from J, leaving 6 bases between them. The CDR3 length is 14 residues. The V gene's germline CDR1 is SGHTA and CDR2 FQGNSA. CDR3 in DNA: TGTGCCAGCAGCTTAGTGGCCAATAATTCACCCCTCCACTTT. Protein product: CASSLVANNSPLHF.

V is TRBV6-5 and J is TRBJ1-2; D not resolved. Trimming took off 4 bases at V and 8 bases at J, with 17 bases between the two ends. The CDR3 sequence is 14 residues long. CDR1 and CDR2 from the germline V gene are MNHEY and SVGAGI. The DNA for the CDR3 is TGTGCCAGCAGTTTCGGGTCAGGACTTCGAGGCTACACCTTC. Amino acids: CASSFGSGLRGYTF.

The rearrangement links TRBV10-3 to TRBJ2-1, with 16 bases identical to TRBD2. With V trimmed by 6 bases and J by 9 bases, 8 bases remained unmatched. Germline V gene sequence: CDR1 ENHRY, CDR2 SYGVKD. The CDR3 is 16 amino acids. The CDR3 nucleotides read TGTGCCATCAGGTCCGGGACTAGCGGGGGGGCCCCTGAGCAGTTCTTC. It codes for CAIRSGTSGGAPEQFF.

This chain joins TRBV19 and TRBJ2-1; D ambiguous. The germline V gene encodes CDR1 LNHDA and CDR2 SQIVND (reference sequence). This CDR3 has 15 amino acids. V lost 8 bases to trimming and J lost 3 bases, with 17 bases between them. CDR3 region: CASGKRGGGYNEQFF. The CDR3 DNA reads as TGTGCCAGTGGCAAGCGCGGTGGTGGCTACAATGAGCAGTTCTTC.

The chain uses TRBV14 and TRBJ1-2; TRBD1 aligns across 7 bases. V was pared by 4 bases and J by 5 bases, with 4 bases of the junction left unmatched. The CDR3 consists of 13 residues. In germline, CDR1 is SGHDN, CDR2 FVKESK. This CDR3 is CASSPTGTYGYTF. CDR3 in DNA: TGTGCCAGCAGCCCGACAGGGACGTATGGCTACACCTTC.

This clone showed up just a few times. The rearrangement uses TRBV7-2 and TRBJ2-7, with D uncertain. V was clipped by 1 base and J by 4 bases, with 11 bases between them. The CDR3 spans 14 residues. The germline V gene has CDR1 SGHTA and CDR2 FQGNSA. The CDR3 sequence: CASSLGALIYEQYF. The DNA of the CDR3 is TGTGCCAGCAGCTTAGGGGCCCTAATATACGAGCAGTACTTC.

The V and J genes are TRBV11-3 and TRBJ2-1, with D perhaps matching TRBD2 (6 bases). The V gene lost 8 bases and the J gene lost 3 bases, with 17 bases spanning the gap. From germline, CDR1 is SGHNT and CDR2 YENEEA. The CDR3 consists of 15 residues. In DNA form, the CDR3 reads TGTGCCAGCTCTCCTGCCAGCGGGTTCTACAATGAGCAGTTCTTC. Translating gives CASSPASGFYNEQFF.

V and J are TRBV30 and TRBJ1-2, with 8 bases lining up with TRBD1. In germline, CDR1 is GTSNPN, CDR2 SVGIG (reference sequence). The J segment lost 2 bases and the V segment lost 0 bases, leaving 8 bases of the junction unmatched. The length of the CDR3 is 16 residues. The DNA for the CDR3 is TGTGCCTGGAGTGTACTGAGGACAGGGCTGAACTATGGCTACACCTTC. It codes for CAWSVLRTGLNYGYTF.

The chain's CDR3 is CASSLGDRVRSEQYF. CDR3 coding DNA: TGTGCCAGCAGCTTAGGCGACAGGGTTCGAAGCGAGCAGTACTTC. The V and J genes are TRBV11-2 and TRBJ2-7, with TRBD1 matching 7 bases. Germline CDR1 reads SGHAT; CDR2 reads FQNNGV. This CDR3 comprises 15 residues. Trimming took 1 base from V and 6 from J; bases not matched to a gene: 9.

In its sample, this clone is medium-sized. The V gene is TRBV2, the J gene TRBJ1-2, with D maybe TRBD1 (5 bases). Trimming removed 10 bases at V and 6 bases at J, with 18 bases between. Germline lookup yields CDR1 SNHLY and CDR2 FYNNEI. The CDR3 is 13 amino acids. This chain's CDR3 is CAIMGGSSNGYTF. In nucleotides, the CDR3 is TGTGCCATCATGGGGGGGTCTAGTAATGGCTACACCTTC.

V and J are TRBV7-6 and TRBJ2-3, with 15 bases lining up with TRBD2. The germline gives CDR1 SGHVS, CDR2 FNYEAQ. The CDR3 spans 18 residues. Unmatched junction bases numbered 5, after V lost 4 bases and J lost 0 bases. The CDR3 bases are TGTGCCAGCAGCTCGTGGACTAGCGGGGGGGCAAGCACAGATACGCAGTATTTT. This codes for CASSSWTSGGASTDTQYF. Supplemented by reference TRBV7-6 and TRBJ2-3, the full variable domain reads GAGVSQSPRYKVTKRGQDVALRCDPISGHVSLYWYRQALGQGPEFLTYFNYEAQQDKSGLPNDRFSAERPEGSISTLTIQRTEQRDSAMYRCASSSWTSGGASTDTQYFGPGTRLTVL.